This TCR beta chain stems from a study of shared clonotypes between healthy human individuals. Study-wide context: The study drew on a couple of women and three men aged 18 to 49 as donors.

Points on this clone: Its antigen is still unknown. Other DNA sequences from this sample encode an identical CDR3 as well.

Germline values: CDR1 SNHLY, CDR2 FYNNEI. Trimming cost V 1 base and J 5 bases, with 6 bases left between them. CDR3 length equals 13 residues. Method: immunoSEQ multiplex PCR; TCRdb's copy keeps in-frame clones and lacks some. The sample lists 2,500,000 or so clones, roughly 90% occurring once. Study-level results: Clonotypes which were not shared had lower generation probabilities than clonotypes that all four donors shared.

The sequence was collected from a young man in good health. Some clones in this sample may be carry-over from other donors' samples. The rearrangement links TRBV2 to TRBJ1-5; D perhaps matches TRBD1 (6 bases). The sequenced sample consisted of naive CD4+ T cells from PBMCs. Subset noted: CD45RA+ positively selected. This CDR3 is CASSEGQDQPQHF. CDR3 nucleotide sequence: TGTGCCAGCAGTGAAGGACAGGATCAGCCCCAGCATTTT.